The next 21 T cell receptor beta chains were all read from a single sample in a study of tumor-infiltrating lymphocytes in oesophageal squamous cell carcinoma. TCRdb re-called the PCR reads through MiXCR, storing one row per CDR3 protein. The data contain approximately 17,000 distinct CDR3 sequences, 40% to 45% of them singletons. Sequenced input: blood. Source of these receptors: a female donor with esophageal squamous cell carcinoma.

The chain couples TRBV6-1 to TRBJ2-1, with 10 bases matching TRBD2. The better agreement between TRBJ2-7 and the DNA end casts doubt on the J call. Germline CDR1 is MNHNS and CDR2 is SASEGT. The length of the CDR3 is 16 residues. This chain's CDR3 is CASRTTIAGGSYEQYF. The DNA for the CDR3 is TGTGCCAGCAGGACTACAATAGCGGGAGGATCCTACGAGCAGTACTTC.

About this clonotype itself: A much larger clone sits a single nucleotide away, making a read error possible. This CDR3 reads CASSQDRTHRETQFF. In nucleotides, the CDR3 is TGTGCCAGCAGCCAAGACCGAACCCACAGGGAGACCCAGTTCTTC. This chain uses TRBV14 with TRBJ2-4; D is possibly TRBD1 (6 bases). The J call may be mistaken, given a closer DNA end match to TRBJ2-1. Germline V gives CDR1 SGHDN, CDR2 FVKESK. This CDR3 contains 15 residues.

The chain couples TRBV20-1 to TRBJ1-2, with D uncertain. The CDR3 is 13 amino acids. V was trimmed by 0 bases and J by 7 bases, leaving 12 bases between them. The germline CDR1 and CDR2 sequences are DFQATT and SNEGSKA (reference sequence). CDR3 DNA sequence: TGCAGTGCTAGAGATGGCGGGTCTGTTGGCTACACCTTC. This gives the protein CSARDGGSVGYTF.

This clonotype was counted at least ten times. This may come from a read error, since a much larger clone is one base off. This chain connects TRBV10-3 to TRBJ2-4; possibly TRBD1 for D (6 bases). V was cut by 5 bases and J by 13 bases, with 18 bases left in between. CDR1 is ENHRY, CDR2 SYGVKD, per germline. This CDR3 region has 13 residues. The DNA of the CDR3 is TGTGCCATCAGTACCTACAGGGAGCATGAGCAGTACTTC. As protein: CAISTYREHEQYF.

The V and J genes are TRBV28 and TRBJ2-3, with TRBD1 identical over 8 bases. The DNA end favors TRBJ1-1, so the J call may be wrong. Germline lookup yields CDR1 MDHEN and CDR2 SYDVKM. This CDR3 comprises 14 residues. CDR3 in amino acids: CASSLSQGAREAFF. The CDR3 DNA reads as TGTGCCAGCAGTTTATCGCAGGGGGCGCGCGAAGCTTTCTTT.

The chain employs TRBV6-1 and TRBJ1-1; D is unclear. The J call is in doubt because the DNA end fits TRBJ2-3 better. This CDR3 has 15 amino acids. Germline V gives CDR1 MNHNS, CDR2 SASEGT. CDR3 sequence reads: CASSEGWQGTDTQYF. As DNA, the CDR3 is TGTGCCAGCAGTGAAGGTTGGCAGGGCACAGATACGCAGTATTTT.

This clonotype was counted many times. This CDR3 reads CASSLRQGWEETQYF. The CDR3 nucleotides are TGTGCCAGCAGCTTAAGGCAGGGATGGGAAGAGACCCAGTACTTC. The chain couples TRBV11-3 to TRBJ2-5; tentative D call: TRBD1 (5 bases). The CDR3 is made up of 15 amino acids. CDR1 is SGHNT and CDR2 is YENEEA in the germline V gene. Trimming left V 2 bases short and J 3 bases short, with 13 bases between. Drawing the rest from reference TRBV11-3 and TRBJ2-5, the complete variable domain is EAGVVQSPRYKIIEKKQPVAFWCNPISGHNTLYWYLQNLGQGPELLIRYENEEAVDDSQLPKDRFSAERLKGVDSTLKIQPAELGDSAVYLCASSLRQGWEETQYFGPGTRLLVL.

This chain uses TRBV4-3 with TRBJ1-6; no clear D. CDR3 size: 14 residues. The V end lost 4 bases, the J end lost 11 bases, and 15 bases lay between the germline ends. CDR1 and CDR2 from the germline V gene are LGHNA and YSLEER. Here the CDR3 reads CASSPPGTDPPLHF. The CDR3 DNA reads TGCGCCAGCAGCCCCCCGGGAACAGACCCACCCCTCCACTTT.

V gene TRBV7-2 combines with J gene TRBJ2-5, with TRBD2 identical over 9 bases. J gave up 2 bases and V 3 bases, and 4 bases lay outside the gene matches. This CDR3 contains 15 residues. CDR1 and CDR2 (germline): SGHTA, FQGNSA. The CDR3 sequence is CASSFYSGGQETQYF. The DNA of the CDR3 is TGTGCCAGCAGCTTTTATAGCGGGGGACAAGAGACCCAGTACTTC.

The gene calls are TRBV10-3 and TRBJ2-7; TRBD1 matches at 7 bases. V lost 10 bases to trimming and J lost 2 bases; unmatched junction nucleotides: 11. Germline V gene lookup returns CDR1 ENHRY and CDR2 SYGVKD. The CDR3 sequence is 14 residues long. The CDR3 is CASIRRDSPYEQYF. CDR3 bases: TGTGCCAGCATAAGACGGGACAGTCCCTACGAGCAGTACTTC.

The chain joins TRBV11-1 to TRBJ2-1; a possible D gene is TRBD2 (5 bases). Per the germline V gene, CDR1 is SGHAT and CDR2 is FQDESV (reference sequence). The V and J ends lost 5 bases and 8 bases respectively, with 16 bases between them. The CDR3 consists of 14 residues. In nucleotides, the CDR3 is TGTGCCAGCAGCGGAGACGGGGTTTTGGATGAGCAGTTCTTC. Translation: CASSGDGVLDEQFF.

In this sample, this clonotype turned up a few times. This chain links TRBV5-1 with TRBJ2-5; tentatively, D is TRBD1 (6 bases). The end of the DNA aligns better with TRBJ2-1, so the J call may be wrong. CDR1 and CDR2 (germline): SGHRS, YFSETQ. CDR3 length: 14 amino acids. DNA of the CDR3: TGCGCCAGCAGCTCTCAGTTTGGACAGAATGAGCAGTTCTTC. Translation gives CASSSQFGQNEQFF.

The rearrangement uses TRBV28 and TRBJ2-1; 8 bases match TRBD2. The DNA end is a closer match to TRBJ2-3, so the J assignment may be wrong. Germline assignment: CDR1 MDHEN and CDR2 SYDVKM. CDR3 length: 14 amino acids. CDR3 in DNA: TGTGCCAGCAGTGCTACTAGCGGCTCCTACGAGCAGTATTTT. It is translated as CASSATSGSYEQYF.

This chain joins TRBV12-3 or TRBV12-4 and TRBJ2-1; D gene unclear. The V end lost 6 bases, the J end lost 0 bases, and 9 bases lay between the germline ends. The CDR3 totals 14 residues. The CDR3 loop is CASSRTGSYNEQFF. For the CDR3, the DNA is TGTGCCAGCAGCCGGACGGGCTCCTACAATGAGCAGTTCTTC.

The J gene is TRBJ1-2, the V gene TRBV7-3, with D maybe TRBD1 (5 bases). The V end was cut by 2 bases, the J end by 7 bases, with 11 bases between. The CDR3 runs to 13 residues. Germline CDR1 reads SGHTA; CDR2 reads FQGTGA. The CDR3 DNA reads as TGTGCCAGCAGCTTATCAGGGCTGGGTGGCTACACCTTC. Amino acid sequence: CASSLSGLGGYTF.

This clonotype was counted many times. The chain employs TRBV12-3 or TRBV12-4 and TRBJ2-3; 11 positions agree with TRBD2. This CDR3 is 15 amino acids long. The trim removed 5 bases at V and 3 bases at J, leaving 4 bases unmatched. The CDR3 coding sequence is TGTGCCAGCAGTCCTAGCGGGAGGAAGACAGATACGCAGTATTTT. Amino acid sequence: CASSPSGRKTDTQYF.

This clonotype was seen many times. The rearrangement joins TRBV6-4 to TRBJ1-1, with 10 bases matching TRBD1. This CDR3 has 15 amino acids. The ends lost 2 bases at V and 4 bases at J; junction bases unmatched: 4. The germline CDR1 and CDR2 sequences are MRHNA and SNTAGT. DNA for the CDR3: TGTGCCAGCAGTGACACGGACAGGGGGATCACTGAAGCTTTCTTT. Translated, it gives CASSDTDRGITEAFF.

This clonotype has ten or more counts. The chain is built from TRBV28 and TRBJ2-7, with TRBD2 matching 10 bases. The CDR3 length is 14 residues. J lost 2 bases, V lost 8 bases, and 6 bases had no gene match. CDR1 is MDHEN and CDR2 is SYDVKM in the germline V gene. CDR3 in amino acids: CASGLSGRAYEQYF. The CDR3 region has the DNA TGTGCCAGCGGATTGAGCGGGAGGGCCTACGAGCAGTACTTC.

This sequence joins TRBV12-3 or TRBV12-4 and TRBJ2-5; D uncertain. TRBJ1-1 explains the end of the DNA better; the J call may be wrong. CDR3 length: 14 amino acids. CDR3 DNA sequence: TGTGCCAGCAGTGGGAGGACGGCGAACACTGAAGCTTTCTTT. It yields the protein CASSGRTANTEAFF.

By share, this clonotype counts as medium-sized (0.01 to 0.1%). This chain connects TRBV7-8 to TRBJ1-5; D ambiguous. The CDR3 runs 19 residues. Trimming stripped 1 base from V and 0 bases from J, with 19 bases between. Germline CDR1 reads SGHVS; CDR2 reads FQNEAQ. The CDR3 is CASSLGRVPRLYSNQPQHF. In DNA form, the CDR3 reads TGTGCCAGCAGCTTAGGTAGGGTGCCTCGTCTCTATAGCAATCAGCCCCAGCATTTT.

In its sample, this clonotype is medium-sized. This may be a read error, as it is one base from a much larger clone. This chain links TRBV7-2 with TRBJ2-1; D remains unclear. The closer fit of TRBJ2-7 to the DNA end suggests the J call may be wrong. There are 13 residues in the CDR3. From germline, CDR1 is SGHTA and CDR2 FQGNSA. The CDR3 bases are TGTGCCAGCAGCTTAGTCTCCTACAATGAGCAGTACTTC. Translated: CASSLVSYNEQYF.